A selection of T cell receptor beta chains follows, all from one sample in a study of early T cells in non-severe SARS-CoV-2 infection. From the 5' RACE reads, TCRdb called clonotypes with MiXCR, one entry per CDR3 protein. The sample yields 40,000 to 60,000 distinct CDR3 sequences, roughly 6.5% seen once. Sample: whole blood, taken at baseline. Receptor source: an adult who was a healthcare worker with PCR-confirmed SARS-CoV-2 infection or an uninfected control (not recorded which). Each CDR3 is given with its conserved first and last residue. The D gene is left open where the match is weak. Clone size appears in some rows only: once, few, many, or a class for an expanded clone.

size	D	length	V	J	CDR3	DNA
few	TRBD2	17	TRBV10-3	TRBJ2-3	CAISAPLSSGATDTQYF	TGTGCCATCAGTGCCCCCCTCAGTAGCGGGGCTACAGATACGCAGTATTTT
many	TRBD1	14	TRBV27	TRBJ1-1	CASSVGQGLGEAFF	TGTGCCAGCAGTGTCGGACAGGGGCTGGGTGAAGCTTTCTTT
many	NA	16	TRBV3-1	TRBJ2-1	CASSLGAVPSYNEQFF	TGTGCCAGCAGTCTCGGGGCAGTACCTTCCTACAATGAGCAGTTCTTC
many	NA	14	TRBV19	TRBJ1-4	CASSVKPGNEKLFF	TGTGCCAGTAGCGTTAAGCCTGGAAATGAAAAACTGTTTTTT
many	TRBD1	15	TRBV6-1	TRBJ1-1	CASALEDRGRTEAFF	TGTGCCAGCGCCCTGGAAGACAGGGGGAGAACTGAAGCTTTCTTT
many	TRBD2	16	TRBV4-3	TRBJ2-3	CASSPTSGGPADTQYF	TGCGCCAGCAGCCCGACTAGCGGGGGGCCGGCAGATACGCAGTATTTT
many	TRBD1	19	TRBV20-1	TRBJ1-6	CSARGRDRGLSWYNSPLHF	TGCAGTGCTAGAGGGCGGGACAGGGGGTTAAGTTGGTATAATTCACCCCTCCACTTT
NA	NA	12	TRBV6-2/TRBV6-3	TRBJ2-7	CASNSGSYEQYF	TGTGCCAGCAATTCGGGAAGCTACGAGCAGTACTTC
NA	TRBD2	14	TRBV6-5	TRBJ2-7	CASSRGGSSYEQYF	TGTGCCAGCAGTCGCGGGGGGAGCTCCTACGAGCAGTACTTC
NA	NA	13	TRBV27	TRBJ2-3	CASSFWSTDTQYF	TGTGCCAGCAGTTTTTGGAGCACAGATACGCAGTATTTT
many	NA	13	TRBV6-6	TRBJ1-2	CASGRRASSGYTF	TGTGCCAGCGGACGGAGGGCCTCTAGTGGCTACACCTTC
many	TRBD2	15	TRBV10-3	TRBJ2-3	CAIRSTSGAPDTQYF	TGTGCCATCAGGAGTACTAGCGGGGCCCCCGATACGCAGTATTTT
NA	NA	16	TRBV7-8	TRBJ2-3	CASSLGRAASTDTQYF	TGTGCCAGCAGCTTGGGGCGGGCCGCTAGCACAGATACGCAGTATTTT
many	TRBD2	16	TRBV20-1	TRBJ2-5	CSARDLLAGDQETQYF	TGCAGTGCTAGAGACCTACTAGCGGGGGACCAAGAGACCCAGTACTTC
few	TRBD2	15	TRBV12-3/TRBV12-4	TRBJ2-5	CASSFSGSRQETQYF	TGTGCCAGCAGTTTTAGCGGGAGCCGGCAAGAGACCCAGTACTTC
many	NA	14	TRBV6-2/TRBV6-3	TRBJ1-6	CASSFGTDNSPLHF	TGTGCCAGCAGTTTCGGGACGGATAATTCACCCCTCCACTTT
many	TRBD2	16	TRBV27	TRBJ2-1	CASSLVTSGGAREQFF	TGTGCCAGCAGTTTAGTAACTAGCGGGGGGGCGAGGGAGCAGTTCTTC
many	NA	14	TRBV7-2	TRBJ1-1	CASSRDLGVTEAFF	TGTGCCAGCAGCCGGGATCTCGGGGTCACTGAAGCTTTCTTT
many	NA	14	TRBV11-1	TRBJ1-1	CASSPETGNTEAFF	TGTGCCAGCAGCCCAGAGACAGGGAACACTGAAGCTTTCTTT
many	TRBD1	16	TRBV11-2	TRBJ2-1	CASSMVRGRRLNEQFF	TGTGCCAGCAGCATGGTCAGGGGGCGGCGTTTGAATGAGCAGTTCTTC
NA	TRBD1	14	TRBV20-1	TRBJ2-5	CSVITGTVYKTQYF	TGCAGTGTTATCACCGGGACAGTTTATAAGACCCAGTACTTC
NA	NA	13	TRBV10-2	TRBJ1-4	CASRRGREEKLFF	TGCGCCAGCAGGCGGGGACGGGAGGAAAAACTGTTTTTT
many	NA	13	TRBV7-6	TRBJ2-2	CASSPSDTGELFF	TGTGCCAGCAGTCCTAGTGACACCGGGGAGCTGTTTTTT
NA	NA	10	TRBV6-1	TRBJ1-2	CATMDYGYTF	TGTGCCACCATGGATTATGGCTACACCTTC
many	TRBD2	16	TRBV7-9	TRBJ2-1	CASSPRGRGRNNEQFF	TGTGCCAGCAGCCCCCGCGGGAGGGGCAGAAACAATGAGCAGTTCTTC
many	NA	13	TRBV19	TRBJ1-2	CASSPRAQAGYTF	TGTGCCAGTAGTCCCAGGGCCCAAGCGGGCTACACCTTC
many	TRBD1	15	TRBV3-1	TRBJ2-3	CASSRTGDFTDTQYF	TGTGCCAGCAGCCGGACAGGGGACTTCACAGATACGCAGTATTTT
many	NA	12	TRBV4-2	TRBJ2-1	CASSQVGIQQFF	TGTGCCAGCAGCCAAGTGGGGATCCAGCAGTTCTTC
NA	NA	15	TRBV14	TRBJ2-5	CASSQVYSRGETQYF	TGTGCCAGCAGCCAAGTTTATTCGCGGGGAGAGACCCAGTACTTC
many	TRBD1	16	TRBV10-3	TRBJ2-7	CAISRTGPQVYYEQYF	TGTGCCATCAGTCGGACAGGCCCCCAAGTATACTACGAGCAGTACTTC
few	TRBD1	16	TRBV2	TRBJ1-5	CASSEVTGADNQPQHF	TGTGCCAGCAGTGAAGTTACAGGGGCCGACAATCAGCCCCAGCATTTT
many	NA	15	TRBV19	TRBJ1-5	CASTPGAGANQPQHF	TGTGCCAGTACCCCCGGGGCAGGGGCAAATCAGCCCCAGCATTTT
few	NA	14	TRBV6-2/TRBV6-3	TRBJ2-5	CASTGEASKETQYF	TGTGCCAGCACAGGGGAAGCATCAAAAGAGACCCAGTACTTC
NA	NA	13	TRBV6-2/TRBV6-3	TRBJ2-2	CASSLENTGELFF	TGTGCCAGCAGTTTAGAGAACACCGGGGAGCTGTTTTTT
many	NA	14	TRBV7-9	TRBJ2-4	CASSLGALENIQYF	TGTGCCAGCAGCTTAGGAGCCCTGGAAAACATTCAGTACTTC
NA	NA	12	TRBV24-1	TRBJ1-2	CATSDGVRGYTF	TGTGCCACCAGTGATGGGGTGCGGGGCTACACCTTC
many	TRBD1	14	TRBV4-3	TRBJ2-7	CASSRTGGSYEQYF	TGCGCCAGCAGCCGAACAGGGGGATCCTACGAGCAGTACTTC